Described below is a single T cell receptor (beta chain) sequence and its context. Its antigen is not known. With 60 Vbeta and 13 Jbeta primers, the PCR was carried out. Here immunoSEQ multiplex PCR was the method, and the copy in TCRdb shows in-frame clones only, minus some. Among around 100,000 clones listed, 81% were seen once. The CDR3 totals 17 residues. V lost 0 bases to trimming and J lost 3 bases; unmatched junction nucleotides: 10. The germline gives CDR1 SGHRS, CDR2 YFSETQ. This specimen belongs to a study of cytomegalovirus exposure and HLA in healthy donors. Findings and caveats of the study: Segments of the TCR beta V type were, in most cases, productive about 87% or about 30% of the time in an earlier analysis.

The sample was PBMCs. This receptor was obtained from a woman aged 65 to 85 in good health and CMV-seropositive. The J gene is TRBJ2-3, the V gene TRBV5-1, with 7 bases matching TRBD2. The DNA for the CDR3 is TGCGCCAGCAGCTTGGCGTGGCGGGAGATTGGGACAGATACGCAGTATTTT. Translating it yields CASSLAWREIGTDTQYF.